This T cell receptor (beta chain) appears in the sequencing data of a study of shared clonotypes between healthy human individuals. Genomic DNA of every subset was divided equally among multiple immunoSEQ plates. Produced via immunoSEQ multiplex PCR; TCRdb's table is partial and in-frame only. This sample yields more than 450,000 clones, of which roughly 78% are seen a single time; 13% belongs to the top ten. V gave up 7 bases and J gave up 3 bases, with 21 bases separating them. In germline, CDR1 is WNHNN, CDR2 SYGVQD (reference sequence). The CDR3 is made up of 17 amino acids. The clonotype was recovered from a woman aged 40-49 years in good health. Some clones in this sample may be carry-over from other donors' samples. The gene calls are TRBV10-1 and TRBJ2-2; no clear D gene. Sequenced material: PBMCs. CDR3 sequence (DNA): TGCGCCAGCACTTCGAATGCCTGGTTGGGTTACACCGGGGAGCTGTTTTTT. Encoded protein: CASTSNAWLGYTGELFF.